Following are 11 T cell receptor beta chains from one sample sequenced in a study of metastatic and nonmetastatic thyroid tumors. TCRdb recomputed clones from the PCR reads via MiXCR. This table has tens of thousands of clones, around 16% appearing once. Until they underwent thyroid surgery, no patient had received any treatment. What was sequenced was blood. The receptor set was obtained from a female donor with papillary thyroid cancer or a benign thyroid nodule (not recorded which). Some clones in this sample may be carry-over from other donors' samples.

This chain links TRBV28 with TRBJ1-3; 7 nucleotides agree with TRBD1. Germline loops: CDR1 MDHEN, CDR2 SYDVKM. V trimming: 6 bases; J trimming: 8 bases; junction bases outside the gene matches: 10. This CDR3 comprises 14 residues. The CDR3 bases are TGTGCCAGCAGCCTCGACAGGGCGGTATACACCATATATTTT. Its translation: CASSLDRAVYTIYF.

The rearrangement uses TRBV30 and TRBJ1-6; the D is unclear. Trimming removed 1 base at V and 5 bases at J, with 6 bases between. The germline V gene encodes CDR1 GTSNPN and CDR2 SVGIG (reference sequence). The CDR3 is 13 amino acids. The CDR3 region is CAWSGQNNSPLHF. The CDR3 DNA is TGTGCCTGGAGTGGGCAAAATAATTCACCCCTCCACTTT.

The sample holds a few counts of this clone. The rearrangement joins TRBV6-1 to TRBJ2-2; D possibly corresponds to TRBD1 (6 bases). Per germline, CDR1 MNHNS and CDR2 SASEGT. Between the trimmed V and J ends, which lost 6 bases and 8 bases, there was a span of 13 bases. CDR3 length: 13 amino acids. This CDR3 is CASSQGSAGELFF. For the CDR3, the DNA is TGTGCCAGCAGCCAGGGGTCGGCGGGGGAGCTGTTTTTT.

This clone has a count of ten or more. V is TRBV15 and J is TRBJ1-2; no clear D gene. The CDR3 is 14 residues long. Germline assignment: CDR1 LNHNV and CDR2 YYDKDF (reference sequence). V lost 5 bases to trimming and J lost 4 bases, with 14 bases between them. CDR3: CATSGTRKGYGYTF. The CDR3 nucleotides are TGTGCCACCAGCGGCACACGGAAGGGCTATGGCTACACCTTC.

The sample holds many counts of this clone. The rearrangement links TRBV7-2 to TRBJ2-1; no reliable D call. The germline V gene has CDR1 SGHTA and CDR2 FQGNSA. The CDR3 runs 15 residues. The V gene lost 3 bases and the J gene lost 7 bases, with 16 bases spanning the gap. CDR3 loop: CASSLGNPHGNEQFF. The DNA for the CDR3 is TGTGCCAGCAGCTTGGGGAATCCCCACGGGAATGAGCAGTTCTTC. Based on the CDR3 plus reference TRBV7-2 and TRBJ2-1, the full variable domain is GAGVSQSPSNKVTEKGKDVELRCDPISGHTALYWYRQSLGQGLEFLIYFQGNSAPDKSGLPSDRFSAERTGGSVSTLTIQRTQQEDSAVYLCASSLGNPHGNEQFFGPGTRLTVL.

This clone has ten or more counts. This sequence joins TRBV4-1 and TRBJ1-2; 7 bases match TRBD1. V lost 5 bases and J lost 1; bases outside the gene matches: 10. The CDR3 sequence is 16 residues long. Germline V gene sequence: CDR1 MGHRA, CDR2 YSYEKL. Here the CDR3 reads CASSKAGTAINYGYTF. Written as DNA, the CDR3 is TGCGCCAGCAGCAAAGCCGGGACAGCGATTAACTATGGCTACACCTTC.

In this sample, this clone turned up many times. It is unclear where the CDR3 begins or ends on the DNA, so no DNA is shown, and the CDR3 is as TCRdb lists it. This chain joins TRBV30 and TRBJ1-2; no DNA check was done on the table's D call, TRBD1. From germline, CDR1 is GTSNPN and CDR2 SVGIG (reference sequence). Ends included, the CDR3 has 11 residues. This CDR3 reads CAMGGNYGCTF.

The chain uses TRBV6-1 and TRBJ1-3, with a weak D call TRBD1 (6 bases). In germline, CDR1 is MNHNS, CDR2 SASEGT. V shed 4 bases and J shed 0 bases, with 13 bases lying between them. The CDR3 runs 16 residues. CDR3 loop: CASSVGGPASGNTIYF. As DNA, the CDR3 is TGTGCCAGCAGTGTTGGGGGCCCTGCCTCTGGAAACACCATATATTTT.

For this clone: This may stem from a read error, because a much larger clone lies one nucleotide away. The chain links TRBV15 to TRBJ2-5; the D is unclear. The CDR3 sequence is 16 residues long. V lost 1 base to trimming and J lost 2 bases, with 14 bases between them. Germline CDR1 reads LNHNV; CDR2 reads YYDKDF (reference sequence). The CDR3 is CATSRGNSGSQETQYF. The CDR3, as DNA: TGTGCCACCAGCAGAGGCAACAGTGGGTCTCAAGAGACCCAGTACTTC.

A few counts support this clone. The V gene is TRBV6-2 or TRBV6-3, the J gene TRBJ1-2; D gene unclear. The CDR3 has 11 amino acids. Trimming stripped 4 bases from V and 8 bases from J, with 8 bases between. Germline V gene lookup returns CDR1 MNHEY and CDR2 SVGEGT. This CDR3 reads CASSSVGGYTF. Here the CDR3 DNA reads TGTGCCAGCAGTTCCGTGGGGGGCTACACCTTC.

The sample holds many counts of this clone. The chain uses TRBV28 and TRBJ2-7; either TRBD1 or TRBD2 may supply D (5 bases each). The CDR3 consists of 14 residues. Germline-derived CDR1 and CDR2 are MDHEN and SYDVKM. The V end was cut by 3 bases, the J end by 6 bases, with 15 bases between. In nucleotides, the CDR3 is TGTGCCAGCAGTTTGGCCGGGACGGTCCTCGAGCAGTACTTC. It is translated as CASSLAGTVLEQYF.